The present TCR beta chain was sequenced within a study of vaccination effects on CD4 cells after COVID-19. Whole-study context: ViraFEST expansion of antigen-specific CD4+ T cells with viral peptide pools preceded sequencing. Samples collected post-vaccine were obtained a median of 72 days after the second dose. Findings and caveats of the study: Clones arising from infection and from vaccination showed marked clonal contraction late after vaccination.

Once cultured for around 11 days, the cells underwent separation to obtain CD4+ T cells. Each person got two doses of an mRNA SARS-CoV-2 vaccine, BNT162b2 or mRNA-1273. People in the vaccine group had not been infected with SARS-CoV-2 before, and their nucleocapsid antibodies were negative. Assay used: immunoSEQ multiplex PCR; TCRdb lists only in-frame clones, some missing. Here the sample spans roughly 45,000 clones, around 70% being singletons. The CDR3 has 14 residues. From germline, CDR1 is MNHNY and CDR2 SVGAGI (reference sequence). V lost 6 bases and J lost 12; bases outside the gene matches: 9. Regarding this clone: Antigen: not known.

This TCR was sampled from a human donor who received a COVID-19 vaccine. The material sequenced was CD4+ T cells from PBMCs cultured without peptide, taken after COVID-19 vaccination. The chain couples TRBV6-6 to TRBJ2-1; 12 bases agree with TRBD1. CDR3 in amino acids: CASSTGTGGTWQFF. In nucleotides, the CDR3 is TGTGCCAGCAGCACCGGGACAGGGGGCACTTGGCAGTTCTTC.